The 9 T cell receptor beta chains below come from one sample, sequenced in a study of response to subunit inactivated influenza vaccine. TCRdb ran MiXCR on the RT-PCR reads and lists one entry per CDR3 protein. This table holds approximately 500,000 distinct CDR3 sequences, approximately 24% found once. This same sample was also taken into another study, of T cells expressing NK-cell markers. Per that study: Making the TCR beta cDNA relied on 5'RACE template switching with UMIs.

The material was CD4+ T cells sorted from PBMCs, obtained 11 to 12 days after vaccination. The source is a man over 45 who received an inactivated influenza vaccine.

This chain links TRBV10-2 with TRBJ1-6, with D uncertain. V was pared by 4 bases and J by 7 bases, with 8 bases between. CDR3 length equals 13 residues. Germline loops: CDR1 WSHSY, CDR2 SAAADI. CDR3: CASSAADNSPLHF. The CDR3 region has the DNA TGCGCCAGCAGTGCGGCGGACAATTCACCCCTCCACTTT.

This clonotype was detected only a few times. The V and J genes are TRBV5-1 and TRBJ2-1; 10 bases are a match to TRBD2. CDR3 length equals 16 residues. V shed 0 bases, J shed 7 bases, and the junction held 7 bases outside the gene matches. The germline gives CDR1 SGHRS, CDR2 YFSETQ. The CDR3 bases are TGCGCCAGCAGCTTGGCCACTGCTAGCGGGAGTAATGAGCAGTTCTTC. Encoded protein: CASSLATASGSNEQFF. Complete variable domain (other parts from reference TRBV5-1 and TRBJ2-1): KAGVTQTPRYLIKTRGQQVTLSCSPISGHRSVSWYQQTPGQGLQFLFEYFSETQRNKGNFPGRFSGRQFSNSRSEMNVSTLELGDSALYLCASSLATASGSNEQFFGPGTRLTVL.

This clonotype was observed a few times. The chain carries TRBV3-1 and TRBJ1-3, with D unclear. The CDR3 loop spans 18 amino acids. V was trimmed by 2 bases and J by 0 bases, leaving 17 bases between them. Germline V gene sequence: CDR1 LGHDT, CDR2 YNNKEL (reference sequence). CDR3 residues: CASSQLFLSEVSGNTIYF. CDR3 nucleotides: TGTGCCAGCAGCCAACTATTCCTCAGTGAAGTCTCTGGAAACACCATATATTTT.

This clonotype has ten or more counts. The chain joins TRBV18 to TRBJ1-5, with no clear D. Per germline, CDR1 KGHSH and CDR2 LQKENI. Trimming left V 4 bases short and J 2 bases short, with 15 bases between. The CDR3 covers 16 residues. The chain's CDR3 is CASSRQATDGNQPQHF. The CDR3 DNA reads TGTGCCAGCTCACGTCAGGCAACTGATGGCAATCAGCCCCAGCATTTT.

This sequence joins TRBV5-6 and TRBJ2-2; D may be TRBD1 (7 bases). This CDR3 region has 16 residues. Deletions cut 2 bases from V and 4 bases from J, with 15 bases between. The V gene's germline CDR1 is SGHDT and CDR2 YYEEEE. CDR3 region: CASSFNRGGRTGELFF. The CDR3 bases are TGTGCCAGCAGCTTTAACAGGGGAGGCCGCACCGGGGAGCTGTTTTTT. Based on the CDR3 plus reference TRBV5-6 and TRBJ2-2, the full variable domain is DAGVTQSPTHLIKTRGQQVTLRCSPKSGHDTVSWYQQALGQGPQFIFQYYEEEERQRGNFPDRFSGHQFPNYSSELNVNALLLGDSALYLCASSFNRGGRTGELFFGEGSRLTVL.

This clonotype showed up just a few times. The V gene is TRBV15, the J gene TRBJ2-5; TRBD2 is a possible D gene (6 bases). V lost 1 base to trimming and J lost 4 bases, with 13 bases between them. Germline V lookup: CDR1 LNHNV, CDR2 YYDKDF (reference sequence). The CDR3 spans 15 residues. The CDR3 here is CATSRGSGGGETQYF. The CDR3 DNA is TGTGCCACCAGCAGAGGATCCGGGGGAGGAGAGACCCAGTACTTC. Full variable domain (rest looked up from reference TRBV15 and TRBJ2-5): DAMVIQNPRYQVTQFGKPVTLSCSQTLNHNVMYWYQQKSSQAPKLLFHYYDKDFNNEADTPDNFQSRRPNTSFCFLDIRSPGLGDTAMYLCATSRGSGGGETQYFGPGTRLLVL.

CDR3 residues: CATSSRAGAGTDTQYF. The CDR3 region has the DNA TGTGCCACCAGCTCGAGGGCGGGGGCCGGCACAGATACGCAGTATTTT. V is TRBV15 and J is TRBJ2-3, with a possible D match to TRBD2 (7 bases). The V and J ends lost 5 bases and 1 base respectively, with 16 bases between them. This CDR3 comprises 16 residues. Germline assignment: CDR1 LNHNV and CDR2 YYDKDF (reference sequence).

The J gene is TRBJ2-3, the V gene TRBV7-2, with D unclear. The CDR3 consists of 15 residues. Germline V CDR1 and CDR2: SGHTA, FQGNSA. The V and J ends lost 2 bases and 4 bases respectively, with 13 bases between them. CDR3 in amino acids: CASSLNGVSPDTQYF. In DNA form, the CDR3 reads TGTGCCAGCAGCTTAAATGGGGTTAGTCCAGATACGCAGTATTTT.

A few counts support this clonotype. The rearrangement uses TRBV20-1 and TRBJ2-7; either TRBD1 or TRBD2 may supply D (5 bases each). Germline loops: CDR1 DFQATT, CDR2 SNEGSKA (reference sequence). The CDR3 runs 14 residues. V was shortened by 4 bases and J by 7 bases, with 20 bases between the two germline ends. CDR3 DNA: TGCAGTGCTACGTCCGGGGACGGTACCTGGGAGCAGTACTTC. This codes for CSATSGDGTWEQYF.